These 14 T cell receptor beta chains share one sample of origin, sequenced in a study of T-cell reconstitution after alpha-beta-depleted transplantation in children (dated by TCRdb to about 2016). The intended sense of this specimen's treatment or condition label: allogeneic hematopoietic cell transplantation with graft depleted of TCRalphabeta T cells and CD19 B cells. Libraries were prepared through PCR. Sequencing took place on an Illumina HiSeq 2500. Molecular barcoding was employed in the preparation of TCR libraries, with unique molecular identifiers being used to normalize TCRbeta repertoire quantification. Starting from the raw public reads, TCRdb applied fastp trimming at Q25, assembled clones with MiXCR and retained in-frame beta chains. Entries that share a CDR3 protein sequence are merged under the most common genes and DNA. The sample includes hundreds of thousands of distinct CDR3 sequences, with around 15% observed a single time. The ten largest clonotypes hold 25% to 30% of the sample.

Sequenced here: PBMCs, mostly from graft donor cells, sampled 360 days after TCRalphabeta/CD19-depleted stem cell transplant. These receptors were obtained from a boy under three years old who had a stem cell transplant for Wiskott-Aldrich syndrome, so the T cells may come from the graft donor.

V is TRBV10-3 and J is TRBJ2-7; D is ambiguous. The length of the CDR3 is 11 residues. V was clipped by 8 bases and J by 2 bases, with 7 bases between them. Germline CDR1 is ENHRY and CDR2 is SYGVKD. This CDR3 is CAISQTYEQYF. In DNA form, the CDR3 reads TGTGCCATCTCCCAGACCTACGAGCAGTACTTC.

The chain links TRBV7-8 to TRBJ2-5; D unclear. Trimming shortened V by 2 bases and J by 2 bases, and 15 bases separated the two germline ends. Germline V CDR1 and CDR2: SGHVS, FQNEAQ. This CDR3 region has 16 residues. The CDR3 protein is CASSLKAGYLQETQYF. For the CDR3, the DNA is TGTGCCAGCAGCTTAAAGGCAGGCTACCTTCAAGAGACCCAGTACTTC.

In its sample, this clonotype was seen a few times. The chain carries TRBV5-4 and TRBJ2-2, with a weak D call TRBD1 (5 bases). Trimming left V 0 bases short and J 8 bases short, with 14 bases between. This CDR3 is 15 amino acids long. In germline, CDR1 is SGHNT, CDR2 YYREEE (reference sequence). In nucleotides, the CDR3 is TGTGCCAGCAGCTTGGCCGGTGGGGCGGTGGGGGAGCTGTTTTTT. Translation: CASSLAGGAVGELFF.

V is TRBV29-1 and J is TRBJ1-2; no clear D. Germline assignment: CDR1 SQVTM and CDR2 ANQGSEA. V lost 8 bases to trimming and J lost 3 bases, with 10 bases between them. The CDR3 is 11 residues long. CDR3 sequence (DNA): TGCAGCTCGGGAGGCTACTATGGCTACACCTTC. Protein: CSSGGYYGYTF.

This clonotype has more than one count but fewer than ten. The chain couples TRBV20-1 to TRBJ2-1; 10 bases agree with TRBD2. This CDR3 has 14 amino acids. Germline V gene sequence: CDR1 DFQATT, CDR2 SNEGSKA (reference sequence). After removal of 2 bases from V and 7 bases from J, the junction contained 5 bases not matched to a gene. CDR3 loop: CSARTSGTLNEQFF. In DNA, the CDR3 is TGCAGTGCTAGAACTAGCGGGACCCTAAATGAGCAGTTCTTC.

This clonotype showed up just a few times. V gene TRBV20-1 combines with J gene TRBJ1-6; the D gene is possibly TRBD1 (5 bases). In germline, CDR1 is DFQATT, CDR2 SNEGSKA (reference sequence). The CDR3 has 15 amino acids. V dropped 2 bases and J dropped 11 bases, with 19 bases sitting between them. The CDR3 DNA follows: TGCAGTGCTAGAAGGTCCCGTTCGGCGGGGGCACCCCTCCACTTT. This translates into CSARRSRSAGAPLHF.

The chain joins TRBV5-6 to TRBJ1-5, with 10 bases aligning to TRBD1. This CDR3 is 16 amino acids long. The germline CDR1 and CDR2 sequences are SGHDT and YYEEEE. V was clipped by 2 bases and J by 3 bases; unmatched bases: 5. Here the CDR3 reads CASSLTGQGINQPQHF. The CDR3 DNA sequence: TGTGCCAGCAGCTTAACGGGACAGGGGATCAATCAGCCCCAGCATTTT.

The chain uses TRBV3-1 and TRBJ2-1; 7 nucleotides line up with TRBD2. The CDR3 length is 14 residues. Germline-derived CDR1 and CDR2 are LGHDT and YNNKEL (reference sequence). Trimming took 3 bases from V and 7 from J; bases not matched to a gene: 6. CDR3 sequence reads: CASSQRERRNEQFF. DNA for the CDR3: TGTGCCAGCAGCCAGCGGGAGAGACGGAATGAGCAGTTCTTC.

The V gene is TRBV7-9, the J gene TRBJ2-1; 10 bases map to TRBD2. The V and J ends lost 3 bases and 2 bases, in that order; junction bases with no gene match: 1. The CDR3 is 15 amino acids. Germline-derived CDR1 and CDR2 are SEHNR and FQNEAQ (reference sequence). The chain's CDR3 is CASSFGTSAYNEQFF. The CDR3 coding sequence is TGTGCCAGCAGCTTCGGGACTAGCGCCTACAATGAGCAGTTCTTC. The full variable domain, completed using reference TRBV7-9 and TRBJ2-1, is DTGVSQNPRHKITKRGQNVTFRCDPISEHNRLYWYRQTLGQGPEFLTYFQNEAQLEKSRLLSDRFSAERPKGSFSTLEIQRTEQGDSAMYLCASSFGTSAYNEQFFGPGTRLTVL.

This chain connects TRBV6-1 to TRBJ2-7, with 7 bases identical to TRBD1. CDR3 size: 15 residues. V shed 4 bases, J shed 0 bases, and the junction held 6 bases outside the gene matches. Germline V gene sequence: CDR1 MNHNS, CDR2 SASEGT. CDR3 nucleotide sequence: TGTGCCAGCAGTGCGGGACAGCTGAGCTCCTACGAGCAGTACTTC. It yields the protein CASSAGQLSSYEQYF.

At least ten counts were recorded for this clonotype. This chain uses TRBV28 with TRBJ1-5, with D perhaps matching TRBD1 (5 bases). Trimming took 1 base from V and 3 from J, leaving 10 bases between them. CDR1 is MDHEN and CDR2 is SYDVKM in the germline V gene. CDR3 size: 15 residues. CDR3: CASSLLAGINQPQHF. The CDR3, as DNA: TGTGCCAGCAGTTTATTAGCAGGGATCAATCAGCCCCAGCATTTT. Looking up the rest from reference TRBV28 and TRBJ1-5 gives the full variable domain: DVKVTQSSRYLVKRTGEKVFLECVQDMDHENMFWYRQDPGLGLRLIYFSYDVKMKEKGDIPEGYSVSREKKERFSLILESASTNQTSMYLCASSLLAGINQPQHFGDGTRLSIL.

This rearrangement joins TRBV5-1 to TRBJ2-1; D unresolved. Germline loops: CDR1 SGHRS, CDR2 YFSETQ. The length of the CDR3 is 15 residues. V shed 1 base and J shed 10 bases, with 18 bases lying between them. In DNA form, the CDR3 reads TGCGCCAGCAGCTTGAAGGCTAGTCCACAATGGGAGCAGTTCTTC. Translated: CASSLKASPQWEQFF. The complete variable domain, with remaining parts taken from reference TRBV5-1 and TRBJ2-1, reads KAGVTQTPRYLIKTRGQQVTLSCSPISGHRSVSWYQQTPGQGLQFLFEYFSETQRNKGNFPGRFSGRQFSNSRSEMNVSTLELGDSALYLCASSLKASPQWEQFFGPGTRLTVL.

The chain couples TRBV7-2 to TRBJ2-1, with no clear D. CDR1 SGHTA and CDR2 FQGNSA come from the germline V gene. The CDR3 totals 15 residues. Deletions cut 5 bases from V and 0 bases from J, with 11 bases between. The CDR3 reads CASSPKVSSYNEQFF. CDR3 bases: TGTGCCAGCAGCCCGAAGGTTAGCTCCTACAATGAGCAGTTCTTC.

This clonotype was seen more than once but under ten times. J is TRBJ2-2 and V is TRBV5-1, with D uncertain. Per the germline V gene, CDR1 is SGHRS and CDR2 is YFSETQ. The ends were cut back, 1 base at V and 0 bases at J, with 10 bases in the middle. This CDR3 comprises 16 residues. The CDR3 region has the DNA TGCGCCAGCAGCTTGTTAACACCCGCGAACACCGGGGAGCTGTTTTTT. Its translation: CASSLLTPANTGELFF.